Shown below are 3 T cell receptor beta chains from a single sample sequenced in a study of CD8 T cells in ankylosing spondylitis. TCRdb independently ran MiXCR on the 5' RACE reads; one entry per CDR3 protein. The sample includes about 150,000 distinct CDR3 sequences, roughly 44% of them seen just once. Sequenced: synovial fluid, either unsorted or a sorted T cell fraction (not recorded which). The receptors here all came from a male donor with ankylosing spondylitis.

This clonotype was recorded a few times. The gene calls are TRBV28 and TRBJ2-2, with a weak D call TRBD1 (5 bases). The V gene's germline CDR1 is MDHEN and CDR2 SYDVKM. The CDR3 sequence is 15 residues long. V gave up 3 bases and J gave up 11 bases, with 19 bases separating them. The CDR3 region is CASSFWLDTPPELFF. The DNA for the CDR3 is TGTGCCAGCAGTTTTTGGCTGGACACACCTCCAGAGCTGTTTTTT.

V and J are TRBV7-8 and TRBJ2-3; D is unclear. Germline V gene sequence: CDR1 SGHVS, CDR2 FQNEAQ. V gave up 4 bases and J gave up 6 bases, with 14 bases separating them. The CDR3 covers 14 residues. CDR3 protein: CASSSQTPPDTQYF. The CDR3 region has the DNA TGTGCCAGCAGCTCGCAGACTCCCCCGGATACGCAGTATTTT. The full variable domain, rest sourced from reference TRBV7-8 and TRBJ2-3, is GAGVSQSPRYKVAKRGQDVALRCDPISGHVSLFWYQQALGQGPEFLTYFQNEAQLDKSGLPSDRFFAERPEGSVSTLKIQRTQQEDSAVYLCASSSQTPPDTQYFGPGTRLTVL.

V and J are TRBV12-3 or TRBV12-4 and TRBJ1-6; D is perhaps TRBD1 (6 bases). V lost 2 bases and J lost 10, with 12 bases in between. This CDR3 contains 14 residues. The DNA of the CDR3 is TGTGCCAGCAGTTTACAGGGGTTCACGTCACCCCTCCACTTT. Translating gives CASSLQGFTSPLHF.